This record covers a single TCR beta chain. Antigen specificity is unknown. The data were obtained in a study of radiotherapy plus CTLA-4 blockade in lung cancer. Turning to the study itself: Objective responses occurred in 18% of patients; about 31% had disease control. Points from the study as a whole: Blood saw expansion of tumor-derived TCR clones after radiotherapy plus ipilimumab.

V was clipped by 0 bases and J by 7 bases, with 13 bases between them. The CDR3 sequence is 15 residues long. Germline CDR1 and CDR2: MGHRA and YSYEKL. Repertoires were generated with immunoSEQ multiplex PCR, while TCRdb's copy carries only in-frame clones and drops some. The sample yields over 50,000 clones, over 75% seen once. This chain uses TRBV4-1 with TRBJ1-5; maybe TRBD1 (5 bases). The clonotype originates from a human donor with non-small cell lung cancer who had a complete response to radiotherapy plus ipilimumab. The sample in question was peripheral blood, obtained from a patient treated with radiotherapy plus ipilimumab. The CDR3 spells CASSQEAGVRQPQHF. CDR3 nucleotide sequence: TGCGCCAGCAGCCAAGAGGCGGGGGTTCGGCAGCCCCAGCATTTT.